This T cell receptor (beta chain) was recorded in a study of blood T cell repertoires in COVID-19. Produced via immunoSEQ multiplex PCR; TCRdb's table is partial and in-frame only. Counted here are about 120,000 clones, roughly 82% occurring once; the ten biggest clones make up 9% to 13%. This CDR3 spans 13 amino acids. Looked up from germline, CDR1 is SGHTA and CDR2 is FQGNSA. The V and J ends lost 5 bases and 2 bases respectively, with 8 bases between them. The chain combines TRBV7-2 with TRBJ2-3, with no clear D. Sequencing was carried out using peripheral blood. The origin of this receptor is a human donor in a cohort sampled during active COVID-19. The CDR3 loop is CASSPINTDTQYF. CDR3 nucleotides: TGTGCCAGCAGCCCCATCAACACAGATACGCAGTATTTT.